This TCR beta chain was retrieved from a study of OX40 agonist ivuxolimab in advanced cancers. Overall study: Patients assigned to dose escalation were diagnosed with hepatocellular carcinoma, melanoma, renal cell or head and neck cancer. Findings and caveats of the study: There was clonal expansion of CD4+ and CD8+ blood T cells by week 6 at 0.1 to 3.0 mg/kg.

Profiled with immunoSEQ multiplex PCR; TCRdb holds only in-frame clones, not every one. The data show about 69,000 clones, around 83% seen once. The CDR3 consists of 16 residues. CDR1 and CDR2 (germline): SGDLS, YYNGEE. The junction had 6 bases not matched to a gene; V was cut back by 3 bases and J by 0 bases. A note on this clone: What it recognizes is unknown.

The TCR sequence derives from an adult with an advanced solid tumor such as melanoma, head and neck, liver or kidney cancer. Sequencing used CD4+ or CD8+ T cells sorted from blood, obtained in a trial of the OX40 agonist ivuxolimab. The chain uses TRBV9 and TRBJ2-3; TRBD2 matches 8 bases. This CDR3 reads CASSDRAGESTDTQYF. Here the CDR3 DNA reads TGTGCCAGCAGCGACCGAGCGGGGGAGAGCACAGATACGCAGTATTTT.